This T cell receptor beta chain derives from a study of blood T cell repertoires in COVID-19. Assay: immunoSEQ multiplex PCR; the TCRdb copy retains only in-frame clones and omits some. The sample consists of a few hundred thousand clones, about 90% of them appearing once. The CDR3 has 12 residues. The germline V and J ends were trimmed by 7 bases and 7 bases, with 10 bases remaining between them. The sequence came from a man in his late teens or twenties who had recovered from COVID-19. The chain combines TRBV12-3 or TRBV12-4 with TRBJ2-2; the D gene is possibly TRBD1 (6 bases). Material: PBMCs or T cells enriched from blood (not recorded which). The CDR3 coding sequence is TGTGCCAGCAAAAAGGGGGTCGGGGAGCTGTTTTTT. This translates into CASKKGVGELFF.